Listed here are 29 T cell receptor beta chains from one sample, sequenced in a study of blood T cell repertoires in COVID-19 (dated by TCRdb to 2020 to 2022). The method was the immunoSEQ multiplex PCR assay. Drawn from immuneACCESS, this table holds only the in-frame rearrangements with V and J called that TCRdb kept. Clones are partly lost; checked studies trace under half to an unresolved V gene and leave the rest unexplained. The sample table contains roughly 230,000 clones; only one count was recorded for about nine tenths of them. Around 7% of the sample comes from the top ten. The sample taken for sequencing was PBMCs or T cells enriched from blood (not recorded which). All receptors come from a young man in a cohort exposed to, infected with or recovered from COVID-19 (not recorded which).

The chain combines TRBV19 with TRBJ2-7; 8 bases are shared with TRBD1. CDR1 is LNHDA, CDR2 SQIVND, per germline (reference sequence). J gave up 2 bases and V 4 bases, and 4 bases lay outside the gene matches. The length of the CDR3 is 14 residues. CDR3 region: CASSRGQGTYEQYF. For the CDR3, the DNA is TGTGCCAGTAGTAGAGGACAGGGCACCTACGAGCAGTACTTC.

CDR3 protein: CASSLTGVSLLNTEAFF. The CDR3 nucleotides are TGCGCCAGCAGCTTGACAGGCGTCAGCCTATTGAACACTGAAGCTTTCTTT. The rearrangement links TRBV5-1 to TRBJ1-1, with D possibly being TRBD1 (5 bases). The CDR3 extends over 17 amino acids. V was trimmed by 1 base and J by 0 bases, leaving 16 bases between them. In germline, CDR1 is SGHRS, CDR2 YFSETQ.

J is TRBJ1-6 and V is TRBV5-1; the D gene is possibly TRBD1 (5 bases). Deletions cut 2 bases from V and 0 bases from J, with 9 bases between. The CDR3 has 16 amino acids. Germline V gene lookup returns CDR1 SGHRS and CDR2 YFSETQ. CDR3 residues: CASSFQGSSYNSPLHF. The CDR3 DNA is TGCGCCAGCAGCTTTCAGGGAAGCTCCTATAATTCACCCCTCCACTTT.

The V and J genes are TRBV6-5 and TRBJ2-7; D is ambiguous. V dropped 2 bases and J dropped 7 bases, with 15 bases sitting between them. CDR1 is MNHEY and CDR2 is SVGAGI in the germline V gene. The CDR3 runs to 14 residues. The CDR3: CASSYTPGFGEQYF. Written as DNA, the CDR3 is TGTGCCAGCAGTTACACCCCAGGTTTCGGAGAGCAGTACTTC.

The chain employs TRBV10-3 and TRBJ2-7, with 7 bases lining up with TRBD1. V shed 6 bases and J 3 bases; nucleotides not matched to a gene: 8. The CDR3 is made up of 14 amino acids. Germline V gene lookup returns CDR1 ENHRY and CDR2 SYGVKD. CDR3 coding DNA: TGTGCCATCAGGGCCGGGACAGCCTTCTACGAGCAGTACTTC. It encodes CAIRAGTAFYEQYF.

This clone was detected only once. The chain combines TRBV5-5 with TRBJ2-2; 12 bases are a match to TRBD1. Germline-derived CDR1 and CDR2 are SGHKS and YYEKEE (reference sequence). CDR3 length: 15 residues. Trimming cost V 5 bases and J 7 bases; bases outside gene matches: 6. CDR3 sequence (DNA): TGTGCCAGCAGGGCTGGGACAGGGGGCAGCGGGGAGCTGTTTTTT. Translating it yields CASRAGTGGSGELFF.

This clone was counted once. This chain links TRBV10-1 with TRBJ2-3, with a weak D call TRBD2 (6 bases). V shed 8 bases and J shed 3 bases, with 12 bases lying between them. The germline V gene has CDR1 WNHNN and CDR2 SYGVQD (reference sequence). This CDR3 spans 13 amino acids. This CDR3 is CASQEAGTDTQYF. CDR3 bases: TGCGCCAGCCAGGAAGCGGGTACAGATACGCAGTATTTT.

J is TRBJ2-5 and V is TRBV18; 13 nucleotides line up with TRBD2. With V trimmed by 5 bases and J by 2 bases, 5 bases remained unmatched. This CDR3 region has 16 residues. The germline V gene has CDR1 KGHSH and CDR2 LQKENI. CDR3 sequence reads: CASSAGTSGVQETQYF. In DNA form, the CDR3 reads TGTGCCAGCTCAGCCGGGACTAGCGGGGTACAAGAGACCCAGTACTTC.

V and J are TRBV14 and TRBJ2-7; TRBD2 aligns across 7 bases. The V and J ends lost 4 bases and 2 bases, in that order; junction bases with no gene match: 5. The CDR3 is made up of 14 amino acids. CDR1 is SGHDN and CDR2 is FVKESK in the germline V gene. As DNA, the CDR3 is TGTGCCAGCAGCCCCGTGGGGGGGACCTACGAGCAGTACTTC. Translating it yields CASSPVGGTYEQYF.

This clone came up a few times. This chain links TRBV2 with TRBJ2-1; 7 positions agree with TRBD1. Germline lookup yields CDR1 SNHLY and CDR2 FYNNEI. This CDR3 has 14 residues. The V segment lost 3 bases and the J segment 4 bases; nucleotides outside the gene matches: 3. CDR3 protein: CASSDRTGYNEQFF. The CDR3 nucleotides read TGTGCCAGCAGTGACCGGACAGGTTACAATGAGCAGTTCTTC.

This sequence joins TRBV28 and TRBJ1-5, with 7 bases fitting TRBD1. J was trimmed by 0 bases and V by 3 bases; bases with no gene match: 8. The CDR3 is 17 amino acids. Germline V lookup: CDR1 MDHEN, CDR2 SYDVKM. CDR3 bases: TGTGCCAGCAGTTTTTCACAGGGGAAACGTAGCAATCAGCCCCAGCATTTT. Its translation is CASSFSQGKRSNQPQHF.

This sequence joins TRBV5-1 and TRBJ1-2; 12 bases are a match to TRBD1. CDR3 length equals 13 residues. Trimming at V came to 8 bases and at J to 8 bases, leaving 7 bases not matched to a gene. CDR1 and CDR2 from the germline V gene are SGHRS and YFSETQ. The CDR3 DNA reads TGCGCCAGTTCCCGGGACAGGGGGCACGGCTACACCTTC. It encodes CASSRDRGHGYTF.

This rearrangement joins TRBV7-2 to TRBJ1-2; perhaps TRBD1 as D (5 bases). The V gene lost 1 base and the J gene lost 4 bases, with 13 bases spanning the gap. The CDR3 sequence is 15 residues long. Looked up from germline, CDR1 is SGHTA and CDR2 is FQGNSA. The CDR3 bases are TGTGCCAGCAGCTTAGTTCAGGGTGGCGCCTATGGCTACACCTTC. This encodes CASSLVQGGAYGYTF.

The CDR3: CASKVSGNTEAFF. CDR3 nucleotide sequence: TGTGCCAGCAAGGTATCGGGGAACACTGAAGCTTTCTTT. The chain links TRBV6-5 to TRBJ1-1, with no clear D. V dropped 7 bases and J dropped 1 base, with 10 bases sitting between them. The CDR3 extends over 13 amino acids. The V gene's germline CDR1 is MNHEY and CDR2 SVGAGI.

This clone has just a few counts. The chain joins TRBV28 to TRBJ1-3, with D hard to call. This CDR3 has 16 residues. In germline, CDR1 is MDHEN, CDR2 SYDVKM. V was clipped by 5 bases and J by 2 bases, with 16 bases between them. The CDR3, as DNA: TGTGCCAGCAGTACCCACCGGGGAATCGCTGGAAACACCATATATTTT. Translating gives CASSTHRGIAGNTIYF.

The gene calls are TRBV7-5 and TRBJ2-7; TRBD2, the D gene given by the table, was not confirmed from the DNA. TRBV7-5 is recorded as a pseudogene. The CDR3 is made up of 15 amino acids. CDR3 nucleotides: TGTGCCAGAAGGGTCACTAGCGGGTGCGCCTACGAGCAGTACTTC. It is translated as CARRVTSGCAYEQYF.

The CDR3 DNA sequence: TGTGCCAGTAGTCCGACAGATAGCTCCTACGAGCAGTACTTC. Encoded protein: CASSPTDSSYEQYF. V and J are TRBV19 and TRBJ2-7; TRBD1 is a possible D gene (5 bases). Germline assignment: CDR1 LNHDA and CDR2 SQIVND (reference sequence). V dropped 5 bases and J dropped 0 bases, with 11 bases sitting between them. This CDR3 contains 14 residues.

The gene calls are TRBV3-1 (or the pseudogene TRBV3-2) and TRBJ2-2; D is ambiguous. CDR3 size: 13 residues. In germline, CDR1 is LGHDT, CDR2 YNNKEL (reference sequence). The germline V and J ends were trimmed by 2 bases and 6 bases, with 7 bases remaining between them. This CDR3 reads CASSQPSAGELFF. The CDR3 DNA is TGTGCCAGCAGCCAACCTTCGGCCGGGGAGCTGTTTTTT.

V is TRBV28 and J is TRBJ2-7; tentative D call: TRBD2 (6 bases). V shed 6 bases and J shed 6 bases, with 21 bases lying between them. The CDR3 loop spans 15 amino acids. The V gene's germline CDR1 is MDHEN and CDR2 SYDVKM. CDR3 DNA sequence: TGTGCCAGCAGACCTCCCGTAGGGACGGGAGCCGAGCAGTACTTC. It encodes CASRPPVGTGAEQYF.

The V call is TRBV28, the J call TRBJ1-1; possibly TRBD1 for D (6 bases). V gave up 4 bases and J gave up 0 bases, with 15 bases separating them. Germline CDR1 is MDHEN and CDR2 is SYDVKM. The CDR3 totals 16 residues. DNA for the CDR3: TGTGCCAGCAGTTCCTTGGGGGCAGCCGTGAACACTGAAGCTTTCTTT. Translated, it gives CASSSLGAAVNTEAFF. The complete variable domain, with remaining parts taken from reference TRBV28 and TRBJ1-1, reads DVKVTQSSRYLVKRTGEKVFLECVQDMDHENMFWYRQDPGLGLRLIYFSYDVKMKEKGDIPEGYSVSREKKERFSLILESASTNQTSMYLCASSSLGAAVNTEAFFGQGTRLTVV.

The CDR3 loop reads CASSLVAYQPQHF. The CDR3 coding sequence is TGTGCCAGCAGTTTGGTAGCTTATCAGCCCCAGCATTTT. The chain links TRBV28 to TRBJ1-5, with D uncertain. V lost 3 bases to trimming and J lost 5 bases, with 8 bases between them. CDR1 is MDHEN and CDR2 is SYDVKM in the germline V gene. There are 13 residues in the CDR3. The full variable domain, in which reference TRBV28 and TRBJ1-5 provide the parts outside the CDR3, is DVKVTQSSRYLVKRTGEKVFLECVQDMDHENMFWYRQDPGLGLRLIYFSYDVKMKEKGDIPEGYSVSREKKERFSLILESASTNQTSMYLCASSLVAYQPQHFGDGTRLSIL.

This clone was counted only a few times. The V call is TRBV15, the J call TRBJ1-4; D remains unclear. Trimming removed 1 base from V and 4 bases from J, with 10 bases in between. Germline CDR1 reads LNHNV; CDR2 reads YYDKDF (reference sequence). The CDR3 runs 15 residues. CDR3 loop: CATSRVAGLNEKLFF. CDR3 coding DNA: TGTGCCACCAGCAGAGTGGCAGGCCTTAATGAAAAACTGTTTTTT.

The chain employs TRBV4-2 and TRBJ1-4; D might be TRBD1 (6 bases). The CDR3 spans 16 residues. Germline V gene sequence: CDR1 LGHNA, CDR2 YNFKEQ. V lost 3 bases, J lost 7 bases, and 18 bases lay in between. Here the CDR3 DNA reads TGTGCCAGCAGCCAGGACACAGGGAGAGGGGGTGAAAAACTGTTTTTT. It codes for CASSQDTGRGGEKLFF.

The rearrangement uses TRBV28 and TRBJ2-1, with 7 bases lining up with TRBD2. After removal of 10 bases from V and 3 bases from J, the junction contained 6 bases not matched to a gene. Germline V CDR1 and CDR2: MDHEN, SYDVKM. The CDR3 covers 13 residues. The CDR3, as DNA: TGTGCCACGAGCGGGACTTACTACAATGAGCAGTTCTTC. This codes for CATSGTYYNEQFF.

The rearrangement joins TRBV7-8 to TRBJ1-4; 10 nucleotides line up with TRBD1. The CDR3 is 15 residues long. From germline, CDR1 is SGHVS and CDR2 FQNEAQ. With 4 bases clipped from V and 5 bases from J, the junction kept 4 bases outside the gene matches. For the CDR3, the DNA is TGTGCCAGCAGCTCCGGACAGGGGGGGAATGAAAAACTGTTTTTT. It specifies CASSSGQGGNEKLFF.

On this clone: Other DNA sequences in this specimen translate into the identical CDR3. The chain is built from TRBV19 and TRBJ2-5; TRBD2 matches 14 bases. The CDR3 totals 15 residues. The V gene end was trimmed by 5 bases and the J gene end by 4 bases; junction bases not matched to a gene: 3. Germline CDR1 reads LNHDA; CDR2 reads SQIVND (reference sequence). The CDR3 reads CASSGGLAGGETQYF. CDR3 in DNA: TGTGCCAGTAGTGGCGGACTAGCGGGAGGAGAGACCCAGTACTTC.

The rearrangement links TRBV7-2 to TRBJ1-4, with D perhaps TRBD1 (5 bases). V shed 4 bases and J shed 8 bases, with 17 bases lying between them. Germline CDR1 and CDR2: SGHTA and FQGNSA. CDR3 length equals 15 residues. CDR3 nucleotide sequence: TGTGCCAGCAGCTCAGGGTCCAGAAGGAACGAAAAACTGTTTTTT. This codes for CASSSGSRRNEKLFF.

The rearrangement links TRBV27 to TRBJ1-4, with a possible D match to TRBD1 (6 bases). The length of the CDR3 is 15 residues. Germline CDR1 MNHEY, CDR2 SMNVEV (reference sequence). V lost 6 bases to trimming and J lost 7 bases, with 18 bases between them. Written as DNA, the CDR3 is TGTGCCAGCAGCCCATATCGGGGGGCCGGTGAAAAACTGTTTTTT. Protein sequence: CASSPYRGAGEKLFF. The whole variable domain, filled in from reference TRBV27 and TRBJ1-4, reads EAQVTQNPRYLITVTGKKLTVTCSQNMNHEYMSWYRQDPGLGLRQIYYSMNVEVTDKGDVPEGYKVSRKEKRNFPLILESPSPNQTSLYFCASSPYRGAGEKLFFGSGTQLSVL.

The V call is TRBV6-1, the J call TRBJ2-7; no definite D call. The V gene's germline CDR1 is MNHNS and CDR2 SASEGT. The CDR3 loop spans 17 amino acids. The ends were cut back, 1 base at V and 0 bases at J, with 16 bases in the middle. In nucleotides, the CDR3 is TGTGCCAGCAGTGAAGAGTTGTGGCTCATAAACTCCTACGAGCAGTACTTC. Translated: CASSEELWLINSYEQYF.